The 26 T cell receptor beta chains below were found in one sample sequenced in a study of cytomegalovirus exposure and HLA in healthy donors. Only in-frame clones appear in the TCRdb table, and some are missing; sequencing was by immunoSEQ multiplex PCR. The table lists over 75,000 clones, roughly 93% of them singletons, with approximately 2% in the top ten. The specimen sequenced was PBMCs. These TCRs come from a young man in good health and CMV-seronegative.

A single count supports this clone. The chain employs TRBV10-3 and TRBJ2-5; D might be TRBD2 (7 bases). There are 14 residues in the CDR3. Germline V gene sequence: CDR1 ENHRY, CDR2 SYGVKD. Trimming removed 3 bases from V and 5 bases from J, with 13 bases in between. CDR3 DNA sequence: TGTGCCATCAGTGATGGGGGGGGCTGGGAGACCCAGTACTTC. Translation: CAISDGGGWETQYF.

The rearrangement joins TRBV6-5 to TRBJ2-6; tentative D call: TRBD2 (5 bases). CDR3 size: 15 residues. Germline lookup yields CDR1 MNHEY and CDR2 SVGAGI. V was trimmed by 4 bases and J by 0 bases, leaving 7 bases between them. CDR3 residues: CASSFGGSGANVLTF. CDR3 sequence (DNA): TGTGCCAGCAGTTTTGGAGGCTCTGGGGCCAACGTCCTGACTTTC.

This chain joins TRBV5-1 and TRBJ2-2, with D possibly matching TRBD1 (5 bases). Germline CDR1 SGHRS, CDR2 YFSETQ. This CDR3 region has 14 residues. Trimming removed 5 bases at V and 3 bases at J, with 11 bases between. The CDR3 bases are TGCGCCAGCAGTTTCCAGGGTGACACCGGGGAGCTGTTTTTT. Its translation is CASSFQGDTGELFF.

The CDR3 nucleotides read TGCGCCAGCAGCTACTTAAGTGGACAGGGGGCTTCTGGTGGCTACACCTTC. Its protein is CASSYLSGQGASGGYTF. The V call is TRBV5-1, the J call TRBJ1-2, with 11 bases that match TRBD1. Looked up from germline, CDR1 is SGHRS and CDR2 is YFSETQ. CDR3 length: 17 amino acids. Germline trimming cut 3 bases from V and 7 bases from J; bases unmatched to any gene: 14.

The chain has TRBV28 and TRBJ2-1; 7 bases agree with TRBD2. The V gene end was trimmed by 5 bases and the J gene end by 4 bases; junction bases not matched to a gene: 11. The CDR3 runs 16 residues. CDR1 is MDHEN and CDR2 is SYDVKM in the germline V gene. The CDR3 protein is CASSPFRWGGYNEQFF. CDR3 DNA sequence: TGTGCCAGCAGTCCCTTTCGGTGGGGAGGGTACAATGAGCAGTTCTTC.

This clone was detected only a few times. The J gene is TRBJ1-6, the V gene TRBV4-1; no definite D call. The CDR3 totals 17 residues. V lost 1 base and J lost 9, with 19 bases in between. Germline CDR1 reads MGHRA; CDR2 reads YSYEKL. DNA for the CDR3: TGCGCCAGCAGCCAAGTCGGCTTTCGGGAGATAATTTCACCCCTCCACTTT. Translated: CASSQVGFREIISPLHF.

The V and J genes are TRBV15 and TRBJ2-5; 9 positions agree with TRBD1. Germline trimming cut 0 bases from V and 5 bases from J; bases unmatched to any gene: 7. Germline values: CDR1 LNHNV, CDR2 YYDKDF (reference sequence). The CDR3 extends over 16 amino acids. The CDR3 nucleotides are TGTGCCACCAGCAGAGATATACAGGGGGCGGGCGAGACCCAGTACTTC. It encodes CATSRDIQGAGETQYF. Variable domain in full (rest from reference TRBV15 and TRBJ2-5): DAMVIQNPRYQVTQFGKPVTLSCSQTLNHNVMYWYQQKSSQAPKLLFHYYDKDFNNEADTPDNFQSRRPNTSFCFLDIRSPGLGDTAMYLCATSRDIQGAGETQYFGPGTRLLVL.

The rearrangement uses TRBV28 and TRBJ2-7; 9 bases align to TRBD2. Per germline, CDR1 MDHEN and CDR2 SYDVKM. The CDR3 runs to 17 residues. After removal of 8 bases from V and 6 bases from J, the junction contained 20 bases not matched to a gene. The CDR3 nucleotides are TGTGCCAGCGGAATCCCCCATGTCGGCGGGAGGGCCTCCGAGCAGTACTTC. Translating it yields CASGIPHVGGRASEQYF.

The rearrangement joins TRBV7-2 to TRBJ2-5; 9 nucleotides align to TRBD2. The J segment lost 5 bases and the V segment lost 5 bases, leaving 15 bases of the junction unmatched. CDR3 length equals 17 residues. Per the germline V gene, CDR1 is SGHTA and CDR2 is FQGNSA. In DNA, the CDR3 is TGTGCCAGCAGCCCCGCTACCAAAGCGGGAGGTGCGGAGACCCAGTACTTC. Protein sequence: CASSPATKAGGAETQYF.

The CDR3 DNA is TGTGCTAGTGGTTTGGGCAGGGGGCTGAACACTGAAGCTTTCTTT. It translates to CASGLGRGLNTEAFF. V is TRBV12-5 and J is TRBJ1-1, with 8 nucleotides matching TRBD1. There are 15 residues in the CDR3. Unmatched junction bases numbered 1, after V lost 1 base and J lost 0 bases. The V gene's germline CDR1 is LGHNT and CDR2 FRNRAP.

The CDR3 is CASSLNRGSSYEQYF. CDR3 nucleotide sequence: TGCGCCAGCAGCCTTAACCGGGGGTCCTCCTACGAGCAGTACTTC. This rearrangement joins TRBV4-1 to TRBJ2-7; weak D call: TRBD2 (6 bases). There are 15 residues in the CDR3. The V and J ends lost 4 bases and 0 bases respectively, with 13 bases between them. Germline V gene lookup returns CDR1 MGHRA and CDR2 YSYEKL.

The chain combines TRBV28 with TRBJ1-1; D call uncertain. CDR3 length: 13 amino acids. Germline assignment: CDR1 MDHEN and CDR2 SYDVKM. V dropped 6 bases and J dropped 6 bases, with 14 bases sitting between them. The CDR3 protein is CASRNQVYPEAFF. CDR3 DNA sequence: TGTGCCAGCAGAAACCAGGTATATCCTGAAGCTTTCTTT.

By share, this clone counts as medium-sized. The chain uses TRBV6-4 and TRBJ2-7, with 7 bases that match TRBD2. Germline CDR1 and CDR2: MRHNA and SNTAGT. J gave up 0 bases and V 3 bases, and 5 bases lay outside the gene matches. CDR3 length equals 15 residues. The CDR3 DNA reads TGTGCCAGCAGTGAGGAAGCGGGGAGCTCCTACGAGCAGTACTTC. It translates to CASSEEAGSSYEQYF.

The table lists this clone with a count of one. This chain joins TRBV18 and TRBJ2-7; the D gene is possibly TRBD1 (5 bases). This CDR3 is built from 16 residues. V was clipped by 3 bases and J by 3 bases, with 18 bases between them. Germline CDR1 is KGHSH and CDR2 is LQKENI. CDR3: CASSPHPPTVYYEQYF. The CDR3 DNA sequence: TGTGCCAGCTCACCCCACCCCCCGACAGTGTACTACGAGCAGTACTTC.

The J gene is TRBJ2-7, the V gene TRBV5-1, with D tentatively TRBD2 (7 bases). Germline CDR1 is SGHRS and CDR2 is YFSETQ. The CDR3 extends over 13 amino acids. Deletions cut 4 bases from V and 5 bases from J, with 13 bases between. The DNA for the CDR3 is TGCGCCAGCAGCCGGGGAGGGGGTAACGAGCAGTACTTC. It is translated as CASSRGGGNEQYF.

The chain combines TRBV7-9 with TRBJ2-3; D is ambiguous. V was trimmed by 3 bases and J by 7 bases, leaving 8 bases between them. There are 12 residues in the CDR3. Germline V gives CDR1 SEHNR, CDR2 FQNEAQ (reference sequence). For the CDR3, the DNA is TGTGCCAGCAGCTTCCGACAATATACGCAGTATTTT. Its protein is CASSFRQYTQYF.

This chain links TRBV7-9 with TRBJ1-2; no clear D gene. This CDR3 region has 13 residues. V was shortened by 5 bases and J by 2 bases, with 9 bases between the two germline ends. The germline V gene has CDR1 SEHNR and CDR2 FQNEAQ (reference sequence). Here the CDR3 DNA reads TGTGCCAGCAGCCCGGGATTGAACTATGGCTACACCTTC. This sequence encodes CASSPGLNYGYTF.

The chain has TRBV5-8 and TRBJ2-2; D remains unclear. This CDR3 region has 12 residues. The V and J ends lost 2 bases and 8 bases respectively, with 7 bases between them. Per the germline V gene, CDR1 is SGHTS and CDR2 is YDEGEE. Here the CDR3 reads CASSFSRGELFF. The CDR3 coding sequence is TGTGCCAGCAGCTTTTCGAGGGGGGAGCTGTTTTTT.

The chain joins TRBV7-6 to TRBJ2-1, with TRBD2 matching over 9 bases. CDR3 length: 15 amino acids. With 5 bases clipped from V and 8 bases from J, the junction kept 10 bases outside the gene matches. Germline V lookup: CDR1 SGHVS, CDR2 FNYEAQ. The CDR3 sequence is CASSPVSGRSHEQFF. In DNA, the CDR3 is TGTGCCAGCAGCCCAGTCAGCGGGAGGTCCCATGAGCAGTTCTTC.

The V gene is TRBV28, the J gene TRBJ2-1; D gene ambiguous. CDR3 length: 16 amino acids. In germline, CDR1 is MDHEN, CDR2 SYDVKM. Trimming left V 7 bases short and J 5 bases short, with 21 bases between. CDR3 sequence (DNA): TGTGCCAGCAACCTGGGCTCGGCCCGCTTAGACAATGAGCAGTTCTTC. As protein: CASNLGSARLDNEQFF.

The chain uses TRBV19 and TRBJ1-1; D may be TRBD1 (6 bases). The CDR3 consists of 13 residues. V lost 7 bases, J lost 3 bases, and 12 bases lay in between. Germline V gene lookup returns CDR1 LNHDA and CDR2 SQIVND (reference sequence). The CDR3 DNA is TGTGCCAGTACGTTCAACAGGGACACTGAAGCTTTCTTT. Translating gives CASTFNRDTEAFF.

CDR3 sequence: CASKKAGGSYEQYF. The CDR3 DNA reads as TGCGCCAGCAAAAAAGCGGGGGGGTCCTACGAGCAGTACTTC. This rearrangement joins TRBV10-2 to TRBJ2-7; 10 bases line up with TRBD2. V dropped 7 bases and J dropped 1; count of bases not matched to a gene: 4. The CDR3 spans 14 residues. Germline assignment: CDR1 WSHSY and CDR2 SAAADI.

The chain employs TRBV9 and TRBJ1-1; 7 bases fit TRBD1. The ends lost 3 bases at V and 11 bases at J; junction bases unmatched: 16. This CDR3 region has 15 residues. Germline values: CDR1 SGDLS, CDR2 YYNGEE. CDR3 amino acids: CASSARDSGSPMAFF. CDR3 nucleotide sequence: TGTGCCAGCAGCGCCAGGGACAGTGGGTCCCCAATGGCTTTCTTT. The full variable domain, in which reference TRBV9 and TRBJ1-1 provide the parts outside the CDR3, is DSGVTQTPKHLITATGQRVTLRCSPRSGDLSVYWYQQSLDQGLQFLIQYYNGEERAKGNILERFSAQQFPDLHSELNLSSLELGDSALYFCASSARDSGSPMAFFGQGTRLTVV.

The rearrangement links TRBV6-4 to TRBJ2-3; the D is unclear. Trimming removed 4 bases from V and 0 bases from J, with 14 bases in between. This CDR3 has 16 amino acids. Germline CDR1 and CDR2: MRHNA and SNTAGT. CDR3 amino acids: CASSADYSSSTDTQYF. DNA of the CDR3: TGTGCCAGCAGTGCCGATTATAGTAGTAGCACAGATACGCAGTATTTT.

The chain has TRBV28 and TRBJ2-7; the match to TRBD2 covers 8 bases. V dropped 6 bases and J dropped 4; count of bases not matched to a gene: 11. CDR1 is MDHEN and CDR2 is SYDVKM in the germline V gene. The CDR3 is made up of 15 amino acids. The CDR3 sequence is CASRVPGLGGYEQYF. The CDR3 region has the DNA TGTGCCAGCAGAGTACCGGGACTAGGAGGGTACGAGCAGTACTTC.

This clone is a singleton in its sample. The rearrangement joins TRBV4-2 to TRBJ2-7; maybe TRBD1 (6 bases). The CDR3 sequence is 18 residues long. V was shortened by 1 base and J by 0 bases, with 19 bases between the two germline ends. Germline V gives CDR1 LGHNA, CDR2 YNFKEQ. The CDR3 DNA follows: TGTGCCAGCAGCCAAGTCCCGGGACAAGGTCGCAGCTCCTACGAGCAGTACTTC. Translated: CASSQVPGQGRSSYEQYF.